This T cell receptor beta chain was retrieved from a study of PD-1 blockade in classical Hodgkin lymphoma. Overall study: It was nivolumab at 3 mg/kg, given intravenously every 2 weeks, that patients received. Study-wide results and limits: Complete responders' diversity at baseline resembled that of newly diagnosed patients. In CD4+ cells, TCR diversity went up significantly by C4D1, but in CD8+ cells it did not. What caused the repertoire differences, perhaps disease activity or prior therapy, remains undefined.

Generated by immunoSEQ multiplex PCR, the TCRdb table keeps only in-frame clones and is missing some. The table records some 93,000 clones, around 90% of them present only once. Points on this clone: Its specificity is unknown.

All the patients suffered relapse after autologous stem cell transplantation, and brentuximab vedotin exposure differed. The V gene end was trimmed by 7 bases and the J gene end by 2 bases; junction bases not matched to a gene: 5. From germline, CDR1 is MNHNS and CDR2 SASEGT. The CDR3 has 14 amino acids. The sequenced sample was peripheral blood mononuclear cells (PBMCs), obtained at baseline. The clonotype comes from a human donor with classical Hodgkin lymphoma. The chain carries TRBV6-1 and TRBJ2-7; 10 bases agree with TRBD2. CDR3 DNA: TGTGCCAGCAAAGGACTAGCGGCCCCCTACGAGCAGTACTTC. Protein: CASKGLAAPYEQYF.